These T cell receptor beta chains were read from a single sample in a study of blood T cells in healthy people across ages. TCRdb analysed the 5' RACE reads with MiXCR anew, one entry per CDR3 protein. The profile shows fewer than 2,000,000 distinct CDR3 sequences, approximately 39% of them singletons. What was sequenced was blood. Source of these receptors: a human donor in good health. CDR3s include the opening cysteine and the closing phenylalanine or tryptophan. A D gene is named only where the DNA matches it firmly. Clone size is shown for a subset of rows, as once, few, many or a class of expanded clone.

clone_size | j_call | v_call | d_call | cdr3_nt | cdr3_aa
NA | TRBJ1-4 | TRBV20-1 | NA | TGCAGTGCTAGAGAAAGCAGGGGCAATGAAAAACTGTTTTTT | CSARESRGNEKLFF
NA | TRBJ1-5 | TRBV28 | NA | TGTGCCAGCACGGGTCCAAAAGAACTCCAGCATTTT | CASTGPKELQHF
many | TRBJ1-2 | TRBV12-3/TRBV12-4 | TRBD1 | TGTGCCAGCAGTATGTTGACAGGGACCCTAGGTGGAGGCTACACCTTC | CASSMLTGTLGGGYTF
NA | TRBJ2-7 | TRBV25-1 | NA | TGTGCCAGCAGTGAATACTTCCCTAGTGATTTCAAGTACGAGCAGTACTTC | CASSEYFPSDFKYEQYF
NA | TRBJ2-1 | TRBV12-3/TRBV12-4 | NA | TGTGCCAGCAGTTTCGGGGGCCCTTCTGTGGAGCAGTTCTTC | CASSFGGPSVEQFF
once | TRBJ1-4 | TRBV6-5 | NA | TGTGCCAGCAGTCCCCGACTTTACTTAAATGAAAAACTGTTTTTT | CASSPRLYLNEKLFF
NA | TRBJ2-1 | TRBV12-3/TRBV12-4 | TRBD2 | TGTGCCAGCAGTCCCCCCGTGGAGCGGGGGGGCAATGAGCAGTTCTTC | CASSPPVERGGNEQFF
NA | TRBJ2-3 | TRBV4-1 | NA | TGCGCCAGCAGCCAAGACGGGGAGGCGGGCGGAGATACGCAGTATTTT | CASSQDGEAGGDTQYF
NA | TRBJ2-1 | TRBV7-9 | NA | TGTGCCAGCAGCCCCCTGTGGAGATACAATGAGCAGTTCTTC | CASSPLWRYNEQFF
NA | TRBJ2-3 | TRBV24-1 | NA | TGTGCCACCAGTGATTTGGCAGGGTGGGGCACAGGTACGCAGTATTTT | CATSDLAGWGTGTQYF
NA | TRBJ2-2 | TRBV10-3 | TRBD1 | TGTGCCATCAGGCCGGGACAGGGGAACACCGGGGAGCTGTTTTTT | CAIRPGQGNTGELFF
few | TRBJ2-7 | TRBV29-1 | NA | TGCAGCGTCGGGGGCTTGGTCTCCTACGAGCAGTACTTC | CSVGGLVSYEQYF
NA | TRBJ2-6 | TRBV20-1 | NA | TGCAGTGTAACTTCATTTGGAGCTGGGGCCAACGTCCTGACTTTC | CSVTSFGAGANVLTF
NA | TRBJ2-3 | TRBV28 | TRBD1 | TGTGCCAGCAGTTCCGGACAGGGAGCCAACACAGATACGCAGTATTTT | CASSSGQGANTDTQYF
NA | TRBJ1-1 | TRBV29-1 | NA | TGCAGCGTTGAGCAGGGCGTAAACACTGAAGCTTTCTTT | CSVEQGVNTEAFF
once | TRBJ1-2 | TRBV20-1 | NA | TGCAGTGCCGCCTTAGTTGGGGATTTTACCTATGGCTACACCTTC | CSAALVGDFTYGYTF
NA | TRBJ2-7 | TRBV5-5 | NA | TGTGCCAGCAGCTTATTAAAGGAAACCTACGAGCAGTACTTC | CASSLLKETYEQYF
few | TRBJ2-7 | TRBV7-2 | NA | TGTGCCAGCAGCTATACCGGGATAGGGAACTACGAGCAGTACTTC | CASSYTGIGNYEQYF
NA | TRBJ2-3 | TRBV12-3/TRBV12-4 | NA | TGTGCCAGCAGGTGGAGTGCCAGCACAGATACGCAGTATTTT | CASRWSASTDTQYF
NA | TRBJ2-1 | TRBV4-1 | NA | TGCGCCAGCAGCCAAGATGGAGCCTGGCGGGAGCAGTTCTTC | CASSQDGAWREQFF
NA | TRBJ1-2 | TRBV20-1 | NA | TGCAGTGCTAGGGGGAGCTCACGACCCTATGGCTACACCTTC | CSARGSSRPYGYTF
few | TRBJ1-1 | TRBV20-1 | NA | TGCAGTGCCCCAGCGGGGGGGATAGACACTGAAGCTTTCTTT | CSAPAGGIDTEAFF
NA | TRBJ2-2 | TRBV10-3 | TRBD1 | TGTGCCATCACGAGGGACAGGGGAGTCGACACCGGGGAGCTGTTTTTT | CAITRDRGVDTGELFF
NA | TRBJ2-7 | TRBV7-2 | TRBD2 | TGTGCCAGCAGCTTACGACTAGCTTCCTCCTACGAGCAGTACTTC | CASSLRLASSYEQYF
NA | TRBJ1-4 | TRBV5-1 | NA | TGCGCCAGCAGCACCCTTCGGGGGGGCAATGAAAAACTGTTTTTT | CASSTLRGGNEKLFF
NA | TRBJ1-5 | TRBV20-1 | NA | TGCAGTGCTAGGGGTGGGAACTCTTATCAGCCCCAGCATTTT | CSARGGNSYQPQHF
NA | TRBJ1-2 | TRBV15 | NA | TGTGCCACCAGCAGAGATCGTCAAGCGGGGAGAGAAGGCTACACCTTC | CATSRDRQAGREGYTF
NA | TRBJ1-2 | TRBV30 | NA | TGTGCCTGGAGTGTAAACCTACATGGCTACACCTTC | CAWSVNLHGYTF
few | TRBJ2-3 | TRBV20-1 | NA | TGCAGTGCTAGTGTGTCGGGACGAGGCGCAGATACGCAGTATTTT | CSASVSGRGADTQYF
few | TRBJ1-2 | TRBV15 | NA | TGTGCCACCAGCCCCGGGGTGCATGGCTACACCTTC | CATSPGVHGYTF
few | TRBJ2-1 | TRBV20-1 | TRBD1 | TGCAGTGCTAGAGATTTAGTACAGGGGTACAATGAGCAGTTCTTC | CSARDLVQGYNEQFF
few | TRBJ2-7 | TRBV10-3 | NA | TGTGCCATCAGTGAGATGAACGAGCAGTACTTC | CAISEMNEQYF
NA | TRBJ2-7 | TRBV7-2 | TRBD2 | TGTGCCAGCAGCTTAGTGGCGGGGACTAGCGTGCAGTACTTC | CASSLVAGTSVQYF
NA | TRBJ2-5 | TRBV7-9 | NA | TGTGCCAGCAGCTTAAATACTGAGACCCAGTACTTC | CASSLNTETQYF
NA | TRBJ2-5 | TRBV15 | TRBD2 | TGTGCCACCAGCAGGGGACTAGCGGGGGGGCTAGTCCAAGAGACCCAGTACTTC | CATSRGLAGGLVQETQYF
NA | TRBJ1-5 | TRBV28 | NA | TGTGCCAGCACCCTACAAAGGGGGAGTCAGCCCCAGCATTTT | CASTLQRGSQPQHF
many | TRBJ2-7 | TRBV5-5 | NA | TGTGCCAGCAGCTTTTTCTCCTACGAGCAGTACTTC | CASSFFSYEQYF
few | TRBJ2-3 | TRBV6-5 | NA | TGTGCCAGCAGTTACTTGACCAGAGGGGATACGCAGTATTTT | CASSYLTRGDTQYF
NA | TRBJ1-1 | TRBV5-1 | NA | TGCGCCAGCAGCTTGGTCTTGGGTCGACACCCGAACACTGAAGCTTTCTTT | CASSLVLGRHPNTEAFF
few | TRBJ2-5 | TRBV20-1 | NA | TGCAGTGCTAGACCTATTCGGGGCTCAACGGAGACCCAGTACTTC | CSARPIRGSTETQYF
NA | TRBJ1-2 | TRBV11-3 | NA | TGTGCCAGCAGCGCCACAGAGCCCACTAACTATGGCTACACCTTC | CASSATEPTNYGYTF
NA | TRBJ1-1 | TRBV7-3 | NA | TGTGCCAGCAGCCAACAACCCGGAGTAACTGAAGCTTTCTTT | CASSQQPGVTEAFF
few | TRBJ1-4 | TRBV20-1 | NA | TGCAGTGCTCAGGCCCTTTCAACTAATGAAAAACTGTTTTTT | CSAQALSTNEKLFF
NA | TRBJ2-5 | TRBV24-1 | TRBD1 | TGTGCCACCAGTGATGACAGGGGGCAAGAGACCCAGTACTTC | CATSDDRGQETQYF
once | TRBJ2-5 | TRBV14 | TRBD1 | TGTGCCAGCAGCATAGGGGGCTGGGAGACCCAGTACTTC | CASSIGGWETQYF
NA | TRBJ1-5 | TRBV28 | NA | TGTGCCAGCAGTTTTCATCAGGGGCATCAGCCCCAGCATTTT | CASSFHQGHQPQHF
NA | TRBJ2-1 | TRBV7-9 | TRBD1 | TGTGCCAGCAGCTTAGGGGGACAGGAACCTTACAATGAGCAGTTCTTC | CASSLGGQEPYNEQFF
NA | TRBJ1-2 | TRBV18 | NA | TGTGCCAGCTCTCGGGACGGCTATAACTATGGCTACACCTTC | CASSRDGYNYGYTF
few | TRBJ1-2 | TRBV4-3 | TRBD1 | TGCGCCAGCAGCCAAGTGGGGGACAGGGATTACTATGGCTACACCTTC | CASSQVGDRDYYGYTF
NA | TRBJ2-7 | TRBV28 | NA | TGTGCCAGCAGTCCCCCCGGTGAAGGTAGCTACGAGCAGTACTTC | CASSPPGEGSYEQYF
few | TRBJ2-7 | TRBV7-2 | NA | TGTGCCAGCAGCTCTGAAGTGGAGCCTTGGGAGCAGTACTTC | CASSSEVEPWEQYF
few | TRBJ2-5 | TRBV20-1 | NA | TGCAGTCTGAGTTCGAATCAAGAGACCCAGTACTTC | CSLSSNQETQYF
few | TRBJ2-7 | TRBV12-3/TRBV12-4 | TRBD1 | TGTGCCAGCAGTTTAAAGGGACAGGACCCCTTTTGCGAGCAGTACTTC | CASSLKGQDPFCEQYF
many | TRBJ2-1 | TRBV7-2 | NA | TGTGCCAGCAGCTATACTAGGGCCAATGAGCAGTTCTTC | CASSYTRANEQFF
NA | TRBJ1-2 | TRBV28 | NA | TGTGCCAGCAGTCCGAGGGGGAGGGCCTCCTGTGGCTACACCTTC | CASSPRGRASCGYTF
few | TRBJ1-5 | TRBV7-9 | NA | TGTGCTAGCAGCCCGACAAGTTCTCTAGACAAGGCAGGCGGGAGCCAGCCCCAGCATTTT | CASSPTSSLDKAGGSQPQHF
NA | TRBJ1-2 | TRBV24-1 | NA | TGTGCCACCAGTGATCAGGGACGGGATGGCTACACCTTC | CATSDQGRDGYTF
NA | TRBJ2-1 | TRBV29-1 | NA | TGCAGCGTTGAAGGGGGGACTCAGATCTACAATGAGCAGTTCTTC | CSVEGGTQIYNEQFF